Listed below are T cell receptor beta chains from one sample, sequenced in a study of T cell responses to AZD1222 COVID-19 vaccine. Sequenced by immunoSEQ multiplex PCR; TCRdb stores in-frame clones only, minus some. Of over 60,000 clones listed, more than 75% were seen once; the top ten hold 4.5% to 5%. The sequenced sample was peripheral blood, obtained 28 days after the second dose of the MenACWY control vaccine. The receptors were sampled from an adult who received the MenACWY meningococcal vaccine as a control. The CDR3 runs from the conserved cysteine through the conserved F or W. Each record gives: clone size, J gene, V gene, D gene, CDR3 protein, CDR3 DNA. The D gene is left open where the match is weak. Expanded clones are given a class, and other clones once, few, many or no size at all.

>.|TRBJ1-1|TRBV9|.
CASSVATVGTEAFF
TGTGCCAGCAGCGTAGCTACGGTAGGCACTGAAGCTTTCTTT
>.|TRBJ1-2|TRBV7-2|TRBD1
CASSPRRQGNGYTF
TGTGCCAGCAGCCCCCGGAGACAGGGGAATGGCTACACCTTC
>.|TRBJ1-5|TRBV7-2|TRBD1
CASSASTGISNQPQHF
TGTGCCAGCAGCGCCTCGACAGGGATCAGCAATCAGCCCCAGCATTTT
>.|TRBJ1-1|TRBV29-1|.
CSVGDRDTEAFF
TGCAGCGTTGGTGATAGGGACACTGAAGCTTTCTTT
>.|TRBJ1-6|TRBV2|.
CASSDTPYSPLHF
TGTGCCAGCAGTGACACACCATATTCACCCCTCCACTTT
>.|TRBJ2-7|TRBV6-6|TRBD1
CASSQVWDRALSGNEQYF
TGTGCCAGCAGTCAGGTTTGGGACAGGGCTCTCTCTGGGAACGAGCAGTACTTC
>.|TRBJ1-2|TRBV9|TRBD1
CASSVVTRDSFNYGYTF
TGTGCCAGCAGCGTAGTGACCAGGGACAGTTTTAACTATGGCTACACCTTC
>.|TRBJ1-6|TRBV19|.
CASSMGRGGWSSPLHF
TGTGCCAGTAGTATGGGCAGGGGAGGATGGAGTTCACCCCTCCACTTT
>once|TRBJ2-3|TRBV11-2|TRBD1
CASSLDRDVVTQYF
TGTGCCAGCAGCTTGGACAGGGATGTGGTTACGCAGTATTTT
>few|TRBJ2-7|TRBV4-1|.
CASSSRGREAWYEQYF
TGCGCCAGCAGCTCACGGGGCAGGGAGGCTTGGTACGAGCAGTACTTC
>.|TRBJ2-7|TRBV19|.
CASSTRPGPYEQYF
TGTGCCAGTAGTACCCGTCCCGGCCCCTACGAGCAGTACTTC
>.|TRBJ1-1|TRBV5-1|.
CASSLLGHPNTEAFF
TGCGCCAGCAGCTTGTTGGGACATCCGAACACTGAAGCTTTCTTT
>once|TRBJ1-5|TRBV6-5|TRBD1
CASSSGQTNQPQHF
TGTGCCAGCAGTTCGGGACAGACCAATCAGCCCCAGCATTTT
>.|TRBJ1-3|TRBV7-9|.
CASSLAGGNTIYF
TGTGCCAGCAGCTTAGCAGGTGGAAACACCATATATTTT
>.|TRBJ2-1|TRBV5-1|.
CASSLVSDEQFF
TGCGCCAGCAGCTTGGTTTCGGATGAGCAGTTCTTC
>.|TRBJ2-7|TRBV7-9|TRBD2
CASSLTSGSSYEQYF
TGTGCCAGCAGCTTAACTAGCGGAAGCTCCTACGAGCAGTACTTC
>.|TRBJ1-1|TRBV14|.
CASSARWGSGNTEAFF
TGTGCCAGCAGCGCCCGTTGGGGGTCGGGGAACACTGAAGCTTTCTTT
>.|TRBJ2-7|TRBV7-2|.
CASSLNRGFYEQYF
TGTGCCAGCAGCTTAAATAGGGGCTTCTACGAGCAGTACTTC
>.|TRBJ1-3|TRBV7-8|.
CASSLFIASHFSGNTIYF
TGTGCCAGCAGCTTATTCATCGCCAGCCACTTCTCTGGAAACACCATATATTTT
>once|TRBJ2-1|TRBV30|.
CAWSVINSWTYNEQFF
TGTGCCTGGAGTGTGATCAATTCCTGGACGTACAATGAGCAGTTCTTC
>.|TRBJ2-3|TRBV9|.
CASSGLEDTQYF
TGTGCCAGCAGCGGCTTGGAGGATACGCAGTATTTT
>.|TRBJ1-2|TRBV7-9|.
CASSPLGEGYTF
TGTGCCAGCAGCCCGCTGGGGGAAGGCTACACCTTC
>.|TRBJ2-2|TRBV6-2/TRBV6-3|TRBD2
CASSSKGLAMNTGELFF
TGTGCCAGCAGTTCCAAGGGACTAGCGATGAACACCGGGGAGCTGTTTTTT
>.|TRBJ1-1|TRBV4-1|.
CASSQRTLGVMNTEAFF
TGCGCCAGCAGCCAAAGAACCCTAGGAGTTATGAACACTGAAGCTTTCTTT
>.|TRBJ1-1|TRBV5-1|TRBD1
CASSLDPQGANTEAFF
TGCGCCAGCAGCTTGGACCCCCAGGGGGCGAACACTGAAGCTTTCTTT